A single sample gave rise to the 27 T cell receptor beta chains below, sequenced in a study of shared clonotypes between healthy human individuals. This table comes from immunoSEQ multiplex PCR, and its TCRdb copy is limited to in-frame clones, with some not included. There are about 1 million clones in the sample; 75% to 85% occur only once, and around 0.47% lies in the top ten. The source material was memory CD4+ T cells from PBMCs. As to subset: CD45RA-negative fraction. The receptors derive from a man aged 18 to 29 in good health. Some clones in this sample may be carry-over from other donors' samples.

The table lists this clone with a count of one. The V call is TRBV18, the J call TRBJ2-1; D not resolved. Trimming cost V 3 bases and J 7 bases, with 19 bases left between them. The CDR3 length is 16 residues. Germline-derived CDR1 and CDR2 are KGHSH and LQKENI. CDR3: CASSPSLSVRTNEQFF. Here the CDR3 DNA reads TGTGCCAGCTCACCCAGTTTAAGCGTAAGGACGAATGAGCAGTTCTTC. Combining the CDR3 with reference TRBV18 and TRBJ2-1 gives the whole variable domain NAGVMQNPRHLVRRRGQEARLRCSPMKGHSHVYWYRQLPEEGLKFMVYLQKENIIDESGMPKERFSAEFPKEGPSILRIQQVVRGDSAAYFCASSPSLSVRTNEQFFGPGTRLTVL.

The chain combines TRBV5-1 with TRBJ1-1; D unresolved. Germline V gives CDR1 SGHRS, CDR2 YFSETQ. The CDR3 totals 14 residues. V was shortened by 7 bases and J by 0 bases, with 13 bases between the two germline ends. As DNA, the CDR3 is TGCGCCAGCGCTCTCGAGAACTTGAACACTGAAGCTTTCTTT. The encoded protein is CASALENLNTEAFF.

V is TRBV20-1 and J is TRBJ2-1; unclear D gene. The CDR3 runs 11 residues. V lost 0 bases and J lost 10, with 7 bases in between. CDR1 is DFQATT, CDR2 SNEGSKA, per germline (reference sequence). Written as DNA, the CDR3 is TGCAGTGCTAGAGATATGGTAGAGCAGTTCTTC. Protein sequence: CSARDMVEQFF.

The chain is built from TRBV4-2 and TRBJ1-1; D not resolved. The CDR3 runs 14 residues. V lost 1 base to trimming and J lost 4 bases, with 10 bases between them. Germline V gene lookup returns CDR1 LGHNA and CDR2 YNFKEQ. For the CDR3, the DNA is TGTGCCAGCAGCCAAGGAGGGAGGAGCACTGAAGCTTTCTTT. Translating gives CASSQGGRSTEAFF.

The chain has TRBV7-9 and TRBJ2-7, with D possibly matching TRBD2 (5 bases). Between the trimmed V and J ends, which lost 3 bases and 5 bases, there was a span of 14 bases. The germline CDR1 and CDR2 sequences are SEHNR and FQNEAQ (reference sequence). The CDR3 runs 14 residues. The CDR3 DNA sequence: TGTGCCAGCAGCTTTACTAGTGAAGGAGACGAGCAGTACTTC. It codes for CASSFTSEGDEQYF.

The chain carries TRBV5-1 and TRBJ1-1; TRBD1 matches 7 bases. After removal of 1 base from V and 3 bases from J, the junction contained 9 bases not matched to a gene. CDR1 and CDR2 (germline): SGHRS, YFSETQ. This CDR3 region has 16 residues. CDR3 nucleotides: TGCGCCAGCAGCTTGCAAGAGGCAGGGGGATACACTGAAGCTTTCTTT. Its protein is CASSLQEAGGYTEAFF.

This sequence joins TRBV6-4 and TRBJ2-3, with D hard to call. The germline V gene encodes CDR1 MRHNA and CDR2 SNTAGT. The CDR3 spans 13 residues. Trimming took off 6 bases at V and 1 base at J, with 8 bases between the two ends. The CDR3 sequence is CASSQTGTDTQYF. Written as DNA, the CDR3 is TGTGCCAGCAGCCAAACTGGCACAGATACGCAGTATTTT.

The table lists this clone with a few counts. The J gene is TRBJ2-7, the V gene TRBV27; a possible D gene is TRBD1 (6 bases). Per the germline V gene, CDR1 is MNHEY and CDR2 is SMNVEV (reference sequence). Trimming took 4 bases from V and 2 from J, leaving 15 bases between them. This CDR3 contains 15 residues. The CDR3 here is CASSSFVTGTYEQYF. The CDR3 nucleotides are TGTGCCAGCAGTTCCTTCGTAACAGGGACCTACGAGCAGTACTTC.

This clone was recorded a few times. The chain recombines TRBV19 with TRBJ1-1; possibly TRBD1 for D (5 bases). Trimming left V 5 bases short and J 4 bases short, with 14 bases between. This CDR3 is built from 14 residues. Germline V gene lookup returns CDR1 LNHDA and CDR2 SQIVND (reference sequence). CDR3 nucleotide sequence: TGTGCCAGTAGTTGGAGTGGGGGGAGCACTGAAGCTTTCTTT. Residues: CASSWSGGSTEAFF.

V gene TRBV29-1 combines with J gene TRBJ2-7; possible D gene TRBD2, 6 bases. Germline assignment: CDR1 SQVTM and CDR2 ANQGSEA. This CDR3 region has 12 residues. V was cut by 7 bases and J by 6 bases, with 16 bases left in between. The CDR3 region has the DNA TGCAGCGCCGGCGGGACGGTCCTCGAGCAGTACTTC. Translation gives CSAGGTVLEQYF.

The CDR3 sequence is CASSSLAGGLGYTF. The CDR3, as DNA: TGCGCCAGCAGCTCACTGGCAGGGGGTCTGGGCTACACCTTC. This chain uses TRBV5-1 with TRBJ1-2; 7 bases are shared with TRBD1. Germline lookup yields CDR1 SGHRS and CDR2 YFSETQ. V was pared by 3 bases and J by 8 bases, with 10 bases of the junction left unmatched. This CDR3 comprises 14 residues.

This clone was counted a few times. The J gene is TRBJ2-3, the V gene TRBV7-9, with TRBD2 matching over 9 bases. With 3 bases clipped from V and 1 base from J, the junction kept 2 bases outside the gene matches. CDR1 is SEHNR, CDR2 FQNEAQ, per germline (reference sequence). CDR3 size: 15 residues. The chain's CDR3 is CASSFWTSGTDTQYF. The CDR3 nucleotides read TGTGCCAGCAGCTTCTGGACTAGCGGCACAGATACGCAGTATTTT.

The J gene is TRBJ1-2, the V gene TRBV28; D call uncertain. Per the germline V gene, CDR1 is MDHEN and CDR2 is SYDVKM. Trimming cost V 2 bases and J 8 bases, with 18 bases left between them. This CDR3 spans 15 amino acids. For the CDR3, the DNA is TGTGCCAGCAGTTTACGCTCCCGTGGGTTTTTCGGCTACACCTTC. Amino acids: CASSLRSRGFFGYTF.

CDR3 in amino acids: CASSKATSDVYEQYF. Here the CDR3 DNA reads TGTGCCAGCAGCAAAGCGACTAGCGATGTCTACGAGCAGTACTTC. V usage is TRBV21-1 and J usage is TRBJ2-7; TRBD2, the D gene given by the table, was not confirmed from the DNA. TRBV21-1 is a known pseudogene. The CDR3 sequence is 15 residues long.

The count of this clone is one. Here the CDR3 reads CASSIVASGSRDEQFF. The DNA for the CDR3 is TGTGCCAGTAGTATAGTGGCTAGCGGGAGTAGAGATGAGCAGTTCTTC. The chain links TRBV19 to TRBJ2-1, with TRBD2 matching over 10 bases. This CDR3 is built from 16 residues. The germline V gene has CDR1 LNHDA and CDR2 SQIVND (reference sequence). V lost 1 base to trimming and J lost 8 bases; unmatched junction nucleotides: 8.

The chain employs TRBV2 and TRBJ2-1; 7 nucleotides match TRBD1. The CDR3 is 14 amino acids. Germline V CDR1 and CDR2: SNHLY, FYNNEI. V shed 7 bases, J shed 3 bases, and the junction held 6 bases outside the gene matches. The CDR3 coding sequence is TGTGCCAGCATTAGGACAGGTCTCTACAATGAGCAGTTCTTC. This sequence encodes CASIRTGLYNEQFF.

The CDR3 spells CASNVVREQPQHF. In DNA, the CDR3 is TGTGCCAGCAACGTGGTCAGGGAACAGCCCCAGCATTTT. The rearrangement joins TRBV2 to TRBJ1-5; D possibly corresponds to TRBD1 (5 bases). Germline V gene sequence: CDR1 SNHLY, CDR2 FYNNEI. Trimming shortened V by 7 bases and J by 7 bases, and 14 bases separated the two germline ends. This CDR3 is 13 amino acids long.

The chain joins TRBV5-4 to TRBJ1-4, with TRBD1 matching 10 bases. CDR3 length equals 17 residues. Germline V lookup: CDR1 SGHNT, CDR2 YYREEE (reference sequence). J was trimmed by 1 base and V by 4 bases; bases with no gene match: 7. The CDR3 bases are TGTGCCAGCAGCCTGGGACAGGGGCTGGTAACTAATGAAAAACTGTTTTTT. Its translation is CASSLGQGLVTNEKLFF.

This clone was seen a handful of times. This same CDR3 is encoded by further DNA sequences in the sample. This chain joins TRBV7-2 and TRBJ1-1; D gene ambiguous. The V gene lost 5 bases and the J gene lost 0 bases, with 7 bases spanning the gap. The CDR3 covers 13 residues. CDR1 and CDR2 from the germline V gene are SGHTA and FQGNSA. The CDR3 reads CASSPGLNTEAFF. The CDR3 nucleotides are TGTGCCAGCAGCCCAGGCTTGAACACTGAAGCTTTCTTT.

Worth noting for this clone: Other nucleotide sequences from this sample produce the same CDR3. The V and J genes are TRBV5-1 and TRBJ2-7, with 7 bases that match TRBD1. Germline V CDR1 and CDR2: SGHRS, YFSETQ. The CDR3 is 12 residues long. With 5 bases clipped from V and 3 bases from J, the junction kept 2 bases outside the gene matches. This CDR3 reads CASSSGGYEQYF. The CDR3 nucleotides read TGCGCCAGCAGTTCAGGGGGCTACGAGCAGTACTTC.

The chain couples TRBV7-3 to TRBJ2-2, with 9 bases lining up with TRBD1. The V gene end was trimmed by 5 bases and the J gene end by 4 bases; junction bases not matched to a gene: 8. The germline CDR1 and CDR2 sequences are SGHTA and FQGTGA. This CDR3 has 16 amino acids. The CDR3 DNA follows: TGTGCCAGCAGCCGCCTCCCGGGACAGGGCACCGGGGAGCTGTTTTTT. Protein product: CASSRLPGQGTGELFF.

The V gene is TRBV29-1, the J gene TRBJ1-5, with D unclear. Germline CDR1 is SQVTM and CDR2 is ANQGSEA. V dropped 7 bases and J dropped 6 bases, with 13 bases sitting between them. There are 12 residues in the CDR3. CDR3 coding DNA: TGCAGCGCATCTCATGGAGGTCAGCCCCAGCATTTT. Its translation is CSASHGGQPQHF. Full variable domain (missing parts from reference TRBV29-1 and TRBJ1-5): SAVISQKPSRDICQRGTSLTIQCQVDSQVTMMFWYRQQPGQSLTLIATANQGSEATYESGFVIDKFPISRPNLTFSTLTVSNMSPEDSSIYLCSASHGGQPQHFGDGTRLSIL.

The V gene is TRBV7-3, the J gene TRBJ2-3, with a tentative D call TRBD2 (6 bases). CDR1 is SGHTA, CDR2 FQGTGA, per germline. V lost 4 bases, J lost 2 bases, and 10 bases lay in between. The CDR3 spans 14 residues. CDR3 coding DNA: TGTGCCAGCAGCTCGGGACTTCCCACAGATACGCAGTATTTT. Translation gives CASSSGLPTDTQYF.

A note on this clone: At one of its ends the junction is not consistent with the germline gene, which may arise from a read error. The V gene is TRBV28, the J gene TRBJ1-1; D remains unclear. CDR1 is MDHEN, CDR2 SYDVKM, per germline. The CDR3 sequence is 13 residues long. DNA for the CDR3: TGTGCCAGCAGTCTTGATCTGTACACAGAAGCTTTCTTT. Its protein product is CASSLDLYTEAFF.

The chain uses TRBV23-1 and TRBJ2-7; D call uncertain. TRBV23-1 is an ORF for which the function is uncertain. Trimming shortened V by 2 bases and J by 3 bases, and 20 bases separated the two germline ends. The length of the CDR3 is 17 residues. CDR3 DNA: TGCGCCAGCAGTCAAAAGTGTCGCGATCCCCTATGCTACGAGCAGTACTTC. Translation gives CASSQKCRDPLCYEQYF.

The V call is TRBV27, the J call TRBJ1-1; 7 bases are shared with TRBD1. The ends lost 6 bases at V and 5 bases at J; junction bases unmatched: 12. The germline gives CDR1 MNHEY, CDR2 SMNVEV (reference sequence). The CDR3 contains 15 residues. The CDR3: CASRGDNRGSTEAFF. The CDR3, as DNA: TGTGCCAGCAGGGGGGATAACAGGGGTTCGACTGAAGCTTTCTTT.

Notes on this clone: Other nucleotide sequences from this sample produce the same CDR3. The chain is built from TRBV11-2 and TRBJ1-1; weak D call: TRBD1 (5 bases). The CDR3 is made up of 14 amino acids. Trimming took off 1 base at V and 1 base at J, with 7 bases between the two ends. Germline V gene lookup returns CDR1 SGHAT and CDR2 FQNNGV. The CDR3 DNA sequence: TGTGCCAGCAGCTTAGTTGGACAGAACACTGAAGCTTTCTTT. Translating it yields CASSLVGQNTEAFF. Full variable domain (remainder filled in from reference TRBV11-2 and TRBJ1-1): EAGVAQSPRYKIIEKRQSVAFWCNPISGHATLYWYQQILGQGPKLLIQFQNNGVVDDSQLPKDRFSAERLKGVDSTLKIQPAKLEDSAVYLCASSLVGQNTEAFFGQGTRLTVV.